These T cell receptor beta chains were read from a single sample in a study of OX40 agonist ivuxolimab in advanced cancers. Clones were read by immunoSEQ multiplex PCR, and TCRdb kept only the in-frame ones, dropping some. The table lists fewer than 75,000 clones, about 87% of them singletons. The source was CD4+ or CD8+ T cells sorted from blood, collected in a trial of the OX40 agonist ivuxolimab. Receptors originate from an adult with an advanced solid tumor such as melanoma, head and neck, liver or kidney cancer. Each CDR3 is given with its conserved first and last residue. Each record gives: D gene, clone size, J gene, V gene, CDR3 protein, CDR3 DNA. D genes are given only for firm matches. Clone size is shown for a subset of rows, as once, few, many or a class of expanded clone.

D gene: -; clone size: -; J gene: TRBJ1-3; V gene: TRBV7-9; CDR3 protein: CASSFSLPGNTIYF; CDR3 DNA: TGTGCCAGCAGCTTTTCACTCCCTGGAAACACCATATATTTT
D gene: -; clone size: -; J gene: TRBJ1-5; V gene: TRBV19; CDR3 protein: CASSTTTGSQPQHF; CDR3 DNA: TGTGCCAGTAGTACGACAACAGGGAGTCAGCCCCAGCATTTT
D gene: -; clone size: few; J gene: TRBJ1-1; V gene: TRBV5-1; CDR3 protein: CASSLIAGDTEAFF; CDR3 DNA: TGCGCCAGCAGCTTAATCGCAGGGGACACTGAAGCTTTCTTT
D gene: -; clone size: -; J gene: TRBJ2-1; V gene: TRBV30; CDR3 protein: CAWNGGFGEHEQFF; CDR3 DNA: TGTGCCTGGAATGGGGGGTTTGGGGAGCATGAGCAGTTCTTC
D gene: -; clone size: few; J gene: TRBJ1-2; V gene: TRBV28; CDR3 protein: CASSFPDRYYGYTF; CDR3 DNA: TGTGCCAGCAGTTTCCCGGACAGATACTATGGCTACACCTTC
D gene: TRBD2; clone size: -; J gene: TRBJ2-1; V gene: TRBV7-9; CDR3 protein: CASSLASGTMLDEQFF; CDR3 DNA: TGTGCCAGCAGCTTAGCATCGGGGACTATGCTGGATGAGCAGTTCTTC
D gene: -; clone size: -; J gene: TRBJ1-1; V gene: TRBV2; CDR3 protein: CASSSDSDTEAFF; CDR3 DNA: TGTGCCAGCAGTAGCGACAGCGACACTGAAGCTTTCTTT
D gene: -; clone size: -; J gene: TRBJ2-7; V gene: TRBV7-9; CDR3 protein: CASSLVAYEQYF; CDR3 DNA: TGTGCCAGCAGCTTAGTGGCCTACGAGCAGTACTTC
D gene: TRBD2; clone size: once; J gene: TRBJ2-1; V gene: TRBV10-2; CDR3 protein: CASSTSGRGNEQFF; CDR3 DNA: TGCGCCAGCTCGACTAGCGGGAGGGGGAATGAGCAGTTCTTC
D gene: TRBD1; clone size: -; J gene: TRBJ2-7; V gene: TRBV28; CDR3 protein: CASTTSGTGYHEQYF; CDR3 DNA: TGTGCCAGCACTACATCCGGGACAGGGTATCACGAGCAGTACTTC
D gene: TRBD1; clone size: -; J gene: TRBJ1-1; V gene: TRBV5-1; CDR3 protein: CASSSGQGMGTEAFF; CDR3 DNA: TGCGCCAGCAGCTCGGGACAGGGTATGGGCACTGAAGCTTTCTTT
D gene: TRBD1; clone size: -; J gene: TRBJ1-4; V gene: TRBV27; CDR3 protein: CASSPTGTGGEKLFF; CDR3 DNA: TGTGCCAGCAGTCCTACCGGGACAGGGGGAGAAAAACTGTTTTTT
D gene: -; clone size: -; J gene: TRBJ2-3; V gene: TRBV7-2; CDR3 protein: CASRVGQTTDTQYF; CDR3 DNA: TGTGCCAGCAGAGTTGGACAGACCACAGATACGCAGTATTTT